The sample holds a few counts of the clone carrying this T cell receptor (beta chain). The sample comes from a study of blood T cells in healthy people across ages. V dropped 2 bases and J dropped 7 bases, with 15 bases sitting between them. This CDR3 has 13 amino acids. Germline V gene lookup returns CDR1 DFQATT and CDR2 SNEGSKA (reference sequence). A sample-barcoded 5' primer and a J-beta primer mix were used in a second PCR of roughly 7 to 11 cycles. In TCRdb, the 5' RACE reads were re-called with MiXCR into one record per CDR3 protein. The repertoire holds around 780,000 distinct CDR3 sequences, roughly 24% seen once, with around 3% in the top ten. This sample was shared with a second study, whose subject was T cells of mothers and their children.

The sample was blood. The sequence derives from a boy between 10 and 17 years old in good health. This chain uses TRBV20-1 with TRBJ2-7, with TRBD1 as a possible D gene (6 bases). DNA of the CDR3: TGCAGTGCTAGACAAACAGGGTCGGGGGAGCAGTACTTC. Protein sequence: CSARQTGSGEQYF.